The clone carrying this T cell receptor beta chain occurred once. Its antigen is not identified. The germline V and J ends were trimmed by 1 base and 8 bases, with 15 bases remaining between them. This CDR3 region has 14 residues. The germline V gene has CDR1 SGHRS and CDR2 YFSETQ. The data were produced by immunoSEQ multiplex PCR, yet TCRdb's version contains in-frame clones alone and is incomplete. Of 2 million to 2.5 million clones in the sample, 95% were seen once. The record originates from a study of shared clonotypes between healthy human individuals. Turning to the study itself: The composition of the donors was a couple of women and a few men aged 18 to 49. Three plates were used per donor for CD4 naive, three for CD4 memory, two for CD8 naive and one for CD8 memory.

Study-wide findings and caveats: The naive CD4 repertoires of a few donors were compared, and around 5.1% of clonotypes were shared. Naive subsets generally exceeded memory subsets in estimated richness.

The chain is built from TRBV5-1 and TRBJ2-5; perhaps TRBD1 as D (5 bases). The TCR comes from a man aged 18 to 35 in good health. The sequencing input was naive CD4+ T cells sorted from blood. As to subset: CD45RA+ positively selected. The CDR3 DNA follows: TGCGCCAGCAGCTTGTCACCCGACCAGGGAACCCAGTACTTC. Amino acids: CASSLSPDQGTQYF.